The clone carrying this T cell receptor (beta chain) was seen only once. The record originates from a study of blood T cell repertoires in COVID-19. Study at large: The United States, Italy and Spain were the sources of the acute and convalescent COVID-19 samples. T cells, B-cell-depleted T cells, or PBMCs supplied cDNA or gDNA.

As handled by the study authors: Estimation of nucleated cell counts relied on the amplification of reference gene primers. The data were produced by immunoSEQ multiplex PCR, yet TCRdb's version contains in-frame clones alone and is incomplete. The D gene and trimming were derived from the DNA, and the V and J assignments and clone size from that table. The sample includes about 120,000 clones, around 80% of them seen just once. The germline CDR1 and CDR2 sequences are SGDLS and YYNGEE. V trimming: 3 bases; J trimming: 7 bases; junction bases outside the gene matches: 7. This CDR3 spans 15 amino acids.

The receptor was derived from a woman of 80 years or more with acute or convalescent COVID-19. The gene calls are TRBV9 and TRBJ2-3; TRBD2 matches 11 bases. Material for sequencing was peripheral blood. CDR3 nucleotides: TGTGCCAGCAGCGACGAACTAGCGGGGGTATATACGCAGTATTTT. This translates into CASSDELAGVYTQYF.